Reported below is one T cell receptor beta chain. This clonotype was recorded at least ten times. Its antigen remains undetermined. Base qualities are not recorded, but no much larger clone differs from it by a single base. The meaning of the sample's time point label: healthy volunteer bleed at 2 weeks. Total RNA was extracted from unfractionated whole blood that had been collected in Tempus Blood RNA tubes. Five or six healthy volunteers served as TCR sequencing controls and were bled at day 0, 2 weeks and 6 weeks. From a lookup of the germline V gene, CDR1 and CDR2 are MGHDK and SYGVNS. Including cysteine and phenylalanine, the CDR3 has 17 amino acids. Of all the DNA, just the CDR3 is kept, 51 bases in frame from base 1. V and J are trimmed by 4 bases and 3 bases, and the gene matches miss 14 bases of the junction. These data belong to a study of human T cells and chemical hapten exposure (dated by TCRdb to about 2021). Notes on the research overall: Libraries were pooled for sequencing, and per-sample TCR yields varied mainly because of small differences in library volumes within the pool. Peripheral blood TCR repertoire changes were tracked in vivo in alopecia patients during primary and secondary sensitization to the hapten diphenylcyclopropenone (DPC). For every blood RNA sample, sequencing covered both the TCR alpha and TCR beta chains. General conclusions and limits of the study: DPC sensitization did not change the number of TCRs with a frequency above 1 in 1000, and there was no evidence of changes in global repertoire structure. Repeated subsampling changed both the strength of the expansion versus patch-test correlation and the threshold at which the correlation became significant.

Library prep was done by RACE. Sequencing relied on a NextSeq 500. During library preparation, unique molecular identifiers were attached to individual cDNA molecules so that TCRs could be counted in a quantitative, reproducible way. Per the source publication's procedure: The median number of TCRs per sample was roughly 94,000, ranging from roughly 23,224 to 700,000. V, J and CDR3 annotation of the TCR reads was carried out using the Decombinator software suite. Every sample was subsampled to the same number of TCRs (28,000) for the PS versus PT1 abundance plots. Expanded TCRs were defined as absent before sensitization and observed at least eight times at the 2-week time point. The raw public reads went through TCRdb reprocessing: fastp at Q25, MiXCR clone calling, in-frame beta chains kept. Rows merge per CDR3 protein into single entries with the most common DNA and genes. Clone size and V and J calls follow TCRdb, not the original study. The sample has around 130,000 distinct CDR3 sequences on record, approximately 8.3% of them singletons. Jointly, the top ten make up roughly 1.8% of the sample.

Material for sequencing was whole blood. This receptor was taken from a male donor in good health. Some clones in this sample may be carry-over from other donors' samples. Recombination connected TRBV25-1 to TRBJ2-7; 8 nucleotides in the junction match TRBD2. Here the CDR3 is given as CASSATQGLARHYEQYF. The DNA sequence follows: TGTGCCAGCAGTGCTACCCAAGGACTAGCTCGGCACTACGAGCAGTACTTC.